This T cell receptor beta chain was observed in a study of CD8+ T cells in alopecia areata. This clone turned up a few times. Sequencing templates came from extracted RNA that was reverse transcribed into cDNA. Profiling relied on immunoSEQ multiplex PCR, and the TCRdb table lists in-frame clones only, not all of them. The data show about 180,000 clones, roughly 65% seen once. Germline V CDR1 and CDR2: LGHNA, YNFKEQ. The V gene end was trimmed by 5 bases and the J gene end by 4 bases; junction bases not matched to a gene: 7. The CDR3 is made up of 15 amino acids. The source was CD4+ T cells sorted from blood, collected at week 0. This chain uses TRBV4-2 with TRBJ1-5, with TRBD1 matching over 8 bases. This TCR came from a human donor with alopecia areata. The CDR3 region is CASSGRTGPNQPQHF. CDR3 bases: TGTGCCAGCAGCGGCCGGACAGGGCCGAATCAGCCCCAGCATTTT.